This is a list of T cell receptor beta chains from one sample in a study of T cells in Graves' hyperthyroidism and ophthalmopathy. Using its own MiXCR run on the multiplex PCR reads, TCRdb lists one record per CDR3 protein. The sample includes about 570,000 distinct CDR3 sequences, around 45% of them seen just once. The sample consisted of peripheral blood or thyroid tissue (not recorded which). The receptors were gathered from an adult woman with Graves' disease, either hyperthyroidism or ophthalmopathy (not recorded which). Each CDR3 is given with its conserved first and last residue. A D gene is named only where the DNA matches it firmly. Rows give clone size only sometimes, using once, few, many, or a class for an expanded clone.

d_call	v_call	j_call	clone_size	cdr3_nt	cdr3_aa
.	TRBV28	TRBJ2-6	few	TGTGCCAGCAGTCCCCCCCGGGGCTCTGGGGCCAACGTCCTGACTTTC	CASSPPRGSGANVLTF
.	TRBV6-1	TRBJ1-6	many	TGTGCCAGCAGTGAACCCGGGGGGGGTGGATCACCCCTCCACTTT	CASSEPGGGGSPLHF
.	TRBV7-2	TRBJ1-4	.	TGTGCCAGCAGCCCAACTAGGGTATCGGATGATAATGAAAAACTGTTTTTT	CASSPTRVSDDNEKLFF
.	TRBV2	TRBJ1-1	.	TGTGCCAGCATGACAGGATTAATGAACACTGAAGCTTTCTTT	CASMTGLMNTEAFF
TRBD1	TRBV29-1	TRBJ2-5	.	TGCAGCGGAACAGGGGGCGAAACCCGGCCCCAGTACTTC	CSGTGGETRPQYF
.	TRBV5-1	TRBJ1-2	.	TGCGCCAGCAGCAGCCCTGACTACGGCTACACCTTC	CASSSPDYGYTF
TRBD2	TRBV7-9	TRBJ2-3	.	TGTGCCAGCAGCTTAACTAGCGGGAAGGGTGAGCAGTATTTT	CASSLTSGKGEQYF
TRBD1	TRBV27	TRBJ1-1	.	TGTGCCAGCAGGCACCGGGACAGGGCAATGAAGGACACTGAAGCTTTCTTT	CASRHRDRAMKDTEAFF
.	TRBV10-2	TRBJ1-2	.	TGCGCCAGCAGTGACAAGGATGGCTACACCTTC	CASSDKDGYTF
.	TRBV20-1	TRBJ2-6	.	TGCAGTGCTAGAGCCCCCCTGACTTTC	CSARAPLTF
.	TRBV28	TRBJ1-1	.	TGTGCCAGCAGTTTACGCGGGGCCCGTACTGAAGCTTTCTTT	CASSLRGARTEAFF
.	TRBV9	TRBJ1-4	many	TGTGCCAGCAGCGTAGGTGCAGGGGCACAACTGTTTTTT	CASSVGAGAQLFF
TRBD2	TRBV15	TRBJ2-2	many	TGTGCCACCAGCCCACAAGCGGGAGGGACCGGGGAGCTGTTTTTT	CATSPQAGGTGELFF
.	TRBV4-3	TRBJ2-2	.	TGCGCCAGCAGCCTCGGCGTTGTGGGATCCGGGGAGCTGTTTTTT	CASSLGVVGSGELFF
TRBD2	TRBV4-1	TRBJ2-7	many	TGCGCCAGCAGCCAAGGGTCTAGCGGGAGCTACGAGCAGTACTTC	CASSQGSSGSYEQYF
.	TRBV20-1	TRBJ1-2	many	TGCAGTGCTAGTTGGGGGGGCAATGGCTACACCTTC	CSASWGGNGYTF
.	TRBV20-1	TRBJ1-1	.	TGCAGTGCTCGATTACAGGGAGGGTTCGAAGCTTTCTTT	CSARLQGGFEAFF
TRBD1	TRBV7-9	TRBJ2-7	many	TGTGCCAGCAGCAAGACAGGGGCTACCTACGAGCAGTACTTC	CASSKTGATYEQYF
.	TRBV5-1	TRBJ1-1	many	TGCGCCAGCAGCTTATTGGTCGGGGGGGGCACTGAAGCTTTCTTT	CASSLLVGGGTEAFF
TRBD1	TRBV4-2	TRBJ1-1	many	TGTGCCAGCAGCCAGGACAGGGGGACCGCTGAAGCTTTCTTT	CASSQDRGTAEAFF
TRBD1	TRBV5-1	TRBJ2-7	many	TGCGCCAGCAGCCCACCCGGACAGGTCATTTTTTTC	CASSPPGQVIFF
.	TRBV7-2	TRBJ2-7	many	TGTGCCAGCAGCTTAGCACATGCCTACGAGCAGTACTTC	CASSLAHAYEQYF
TRBD1	TRBV7-9	TRBJ2-2	.	TGTGCCAGCAGCTCGACAGGGTCCGGGGAGCTGTTTTTT	CASSSTGSGELFF
TRBD2	TRBV7-8	TRBJ2-2	few	TGTGCCAGCAGCTTAGCGGGAGGGGAGAACACCGGGGAGCTGTTTTTT	CASSLAGGENTGELFF
.	TRBV10-3	TRBJ2-5	.	TGTGCCAGCAGCCACGGGGGAACAGGGTCTCACCAGACCCAGTACTTC	CASSHGGTGSHQTQYF
.	TRBV20-1	TRBJ2-7	.	TGCAGTGCCACTAGCTCCGAGCAGTACTTC	CSATSSEQYF
TRBD2	TRBV29-1	TRBJ2-7	many	TGCAGCGATCCCATAGCGGGAGGGTGGGAGCAGTACTTC	CSDPIAGGWEQYF
TRBD2	TRBV5-1	TRBJ2-3	few	TGCGCCAGCAGAGTTAGCGGGATGAATACGCAGTATTTT	CASRVSGMNTQYF
.	TRBV28	TRBJ1-1	few	TGTGCCAGCAGTTTAATGAGAGTACCTACCTTT	CASSLMRVPTF
.	TRBV7-2	TRBJ1-1	.	TGTGCCAGCAGCTTAGCAGCAGGGGCTTTGGCTTTCTTT	CASSLAAGALAFF
.	TRBV10-3	TRBJ2-3	.	TGTGCCATCAGTTACAACGGAGATACGCAGTATTTT	CAISYNGDTQYF
.	TRBV12-3/TRBV12-4	TRBJ2-5	many	TGTGCCAGCAGTCCCCCTCGGACAGAAGTGCAACGAGAGACCCAGTACTTC	CASSPPRTEVQRETQYF
TRBD1	TRBV20-1	TRBJ2-5	.	TGCAGTGCTGAGAGCGGACAGGAGGACGAGACCCAGTACTTC	CSAESGQEDETQYF
.	TRBV20-1	TRBJ1-4	.	TGCAGTGCAGCTCAGGGAACTAATGAAAAACTGTTTTTT	CSAAQGTNEKLFF
.	TRBV19	TRBJ1-2	.	TGTGCCAGTACCGAAGAAGTGACGGTGAACTATGGCTACACCTTC	CASTEEVTVNYGYTF
.	TRBV7-2	TRBJ2-7	many	TGTGCCAGCAGTTTCAGGCGTCAGGGCGCCTACGAGCAGTACTTC	CASSFRRQGAYEQYF
.	TRBV3-1	TRBJ2-5	many	TGTGCCAGCAGCCAAGATCACTACAGGAGGGAGACCCAGTACTTC	CASSQDHYRRETQYF
.	TRBV7-2	TRBJ1-4	.	TGTGCCAGCAGCTTCCTGGACAGCGATGAAAAACTGTTTTTT	CASSFLDSDEKLFF
.	TRBV6-6	TRBJ1-1	.	TGTGCCAGCAGTTACTCTGGGCGACGGGGCACTGAAGCTTTCTTT	CASSYSGRRGTEAFF
TRBD1	TRBV5-1	TRBJ2-7	many	TGCGCCAGCAGCGTCGGGACAGGCTACGAGCAGTACTTC	CASSVGTGYEQYF
TRBD2	TRBV7-2	TRBJ2-5	once	TGTGCCAGCAGCTTAGGGACTAGCGGGACAGCCCAAGAGACCCAGTACTTC	CASSLGTSGTAQETQYF
.	TRBV25-1	TRBJ1-4	many	TGTGCCAGCCGCAGGGCAACTAATGAAAAACTGTTTTTT	CASRRATNEKLFF
.	TRBV10-2	TRBJ1-5	.	TGCGCCAGCAGTGAGAAGTTCGAGGCCCAGCATTTT	CASSEKFEAQHF
.	TRBV2	TRBJ1-1	.	TGTGCCAGCTCTCGAGGCCTCCGGGGGCAAACTGAAGCTTTCTTT	CASSRGLRGQTEAFF
TRBD1	TRBV2	TRBJ2-5	.	TGTGCCAGCAGTCGGGACAGGGGACGCCAAGAGACCCAGTACTTC	CASSRDRGRQETQYF
.	TRBV20-1	TRBJ1-2	many	TGCAGTGCTAGAGACCAAAGACAGGTCTTTGGCTACACCTTC	CSARDQRQVFGYTF
.	TRBV19	TRBJ1-1	few	TGTGCCAGTAGTCTAGGACCGCGATCTGAAGCTTTCTTT	CASSLGPRSEAFF
.	TRBV6-1	TRBJ1-1	.	TGTGCCAGCAGTGAAGCATGGGGGGGAACCACTGAAGCTTTCTTT	CASSEAWGGTTEAFF
TRBD1	TRBV10-3	TRBJ1-5	.	TGTGCCAGCAAGAAGGACAGGAGCGGAATTAAAGGCAATCAGCCCCAGCATTTT	CASKKDRSGIKGNQPQHF